A selection of T cell receptor beta chains follows, all from one sample in a study of blood T cell repertoires in COVID-19. Repertoires were generated with immunoSEQ multiplex PCR, while TCRdb's copy carries only in-frame clones and drops some. The sample has roughly 78,000 clones, approximately 86% seen once. Sequencing was performed on peripheral blood. These receptors were taken from a woman in her fifties or sixties with acute or convalescent COVID-19. CDR3s include the opening cysteine and the closing phenylalanine or tryptophan. D genes are given only for firm matches. Clone size is not always given. Where it is, it says once, few, many or a class for expanded clones.

v_gene,abundance,len,d_gene,j_gene,CDR3aa,CDR3nt
TRBV19,NA,14,NA,TRBJ1-6,CASSTSGGDSPLHF,TGTGCCAGTAGTACGTCTGGGGGGGATTCACCCCTCCACTTT
TRBV18,NA,12,NA,TRBJ2-1,CASSATGSEQFF,TGTGCCAGCTCGGCGACAGGTTCTGAGCAGTTCTTC
TRBV9,NA,15,NA,TRBJ2-5,CASSVAPRTQETQYF,TGTGCCAGCAGCGTAGCTCCTAGAACCCAAGAGACCCAGTACTTC
TRBV13,NA,15,NA,TRBJ1-3,CASSLGGDPGNTIYF,TGTGCCAGCAGCTTAGGAGGGGATCCTGGAAACACCATATATTTT
TRBV28,once,15,NA,TRBJ2-7,CASSLSVAGEGEQYF,TGTGCCAGCAGTTTAAGCGTTGCAGGGGAAGGCGAGCAGTACTTC
TRBV5-4,NA,15,TRBD2,TRBJ2-3,CASSFGGGGTDTQYF,TGTGCCAGCAGCTTTGGCGGGGGGGGCACAGATACGCAGTATTTT
TRBV6-2/TRBV6-3,NA,15,TRBD1,TRBJ1-5,CASSYRTGGGQPQHF,TGTGCCAGCAGTTACAGAACAGGGGGCGGTCAGCCCCAGCATTTT
TRBV7-3,once,16,TRBD1,TRBJ2-1,CASSPGTGIRYNEQFF,TGTGCCAGCAGCCCGGGGACAGGGATAAGATACAATGAGCAGTTCTTC
TRBV28,NA,14,NA,TRBJ1-2,CASRVKGVGYGYTF,TGTGCCAGCAGAGTAAAGGGGGTAGGCTATGGCTACACCTTC
TRBV3-1/TRBV3-2,NA,14,TRBD1,TRBJ2-1,CASSVTGWDSVQFF,TGTGCCAGCAGCGTGACAGGGTGGGATTCTGTGCAGTTCTTC
TRBV6-5,NA,13,NA,TRBJ2-1,CASSRRSGNEQFF,TGTGCCAGCAGTCGCAGGTCTGGGAATGAGCAGTTCTTC
TRBV25-1,NA,14,NA,TRBJ2-7,CASSVWAPSYEQYF,TGTGCCAGCAGCGTCTGGGCCCCCTCCTACGAGCAGTACTTC
TRBV9,NA,18,TRBD2,TRBJ2-1,CASSVSGGLARSYNEQFF,TGTGCCAGCAGCGTATCCGGGGGACTAGCCCGGTCCTACAATGAGCAGTTCTTC
TRBV14,NA,14,TRBD1,TRBJ1-3,CASSKTGYRNTIYF,TGTGCCAGCAGTAAGACAGGGTATCGAAACACCATATATTTT
TRBV28,NA,15,TRBD1,TRBJ1-2,CASSPGDSSSYGYTF,TGTGCCAGCAGTCCAGGGGACAGTTCAAGTTATGGCTACACCTTC
TRBV7-2,NA,13,TRBD1,TRBJ2-7,CASLRGQSYEQYF,TGTGCCAGCCTTAGGGGACAGTCCTACGAGCAGTACTTC
TRBV9,NA,15,TRBD2,TRBJ2-2,CASSVRGTNTGELFF,TGTGCCAGCAGCGTGCGGGGGACGAACACCGGGGAGCTGTTTTTT
TRBV5-1,NA,14,NA,TRBJ1-3,CASSLGGDGNTIYF,TGCGCCAGCAGCTTGGGGGGCGACGGAAACACCATATATTTT
TRBV29-1,NA,15,NA,TRBJ1-2,CSVEDDRSPGYGYTF,TGCAGCGTTGAAGACGACAGGTCACCTGGGTATGGCTACACCTTC
TRBV12-5,NA,14,TRBD1,TRBJ1-2,CASGLGQGNYGYTF,TGTGCTAGTGGTTTGGGACAGGGGAACTATGGCTACACCTTC
TRBV2,NA,15,NA,TRBJ1-4,CASSDVVGLGEKLFF,TGTGCCAGCAGTGATGTTGTGGGGCTGGGTGAAAAACTGTTTTTT
TRBV7-2,NA,14,NA,TRBJ1-1,CASSLTQGSTEAFF,TGTGCCAGCAGCTTAACCCAGGGATCGACTGAAGCTTTCTTT
TRBV24-1,NA,14,NA,TRBJ1-5,CATGAGFAGQPQHF,TGTGCCACCGGTGCGGGATTTGCTGGTCAGCCCCAGCATTTT
TRBV11-2,NA,16,NA,TRBJ2-1,CASSLDFGSLNNEQFF,TGTGCCAGCAGCTTAGATTTCGGGAGTCTGAACAATGAGCAGTTCTTC
TRBV7-3,NA,15,NA,TRBJ1-4,CASSLTGSYNEKLFF,TGTGCCAGCAGCTTAACGGGCAGCTACAATGAAAAACTGTTTTTT
TRBV4-3,NA,16,TRBD2,TRBJ2-1,CASSQESGGVTNEQFF,TGCGCCAGCAGCCAAGAGAGCGGGGGGGTCACCAATGAGCAGTTCTTC
TRBV30,NA,16,NA,TRBJ2-2,CAWSAMGGANTGELFF,TGTGCCTGGAGTGCGATGGGCGGGGCGAACACCGGGGAGCTGTTTTTT
TRBV29-1,NA,15,NA,TRBJ2-1,CSVETGRTTYNEQFF,TGCAGCGTTGAAACTGGTAGGACAACCTACAATGAGCAGTTCTTC
TRBV11-2,NA,17,NA,TRBJ2-2,CASSLESSETNTGELFF,TGTGCCAGCAGCTTAGAGAGTAGCGAGACGAACACCGGGGAGCTGTTTTTT
TRBV9,NA,13,NA,TRBJ1-1,CASSVVQGKGAFF,TGTGCCAGCAGCGTTGTCCAGGGAAAGGGGGCTTTCTTT
TRBV9,NA,16,NA,TRBJ2-3,CASSVELGMATDTQYF,TGTGCCAGCAGCGTAGAACTAGGAATGGCCACAGATACGCAGTATTTT
TRBV11-1,few,13,NA,TRBJ1-1,CASSFSEDTEAFF,TGTGCCAGCAGCTTCTCTGAGGACACTGAAGCTTTCTTT
TRBV4-1,NA,16,NA,TRBJ2-2,CASSQESRVDTGELFF,TGCGCCAGCAGCCAAGAGTCTCGCGTTGACACCGGGGAGCTGTTTTTT
TRBV7-2,NA,15,TRBD1,TRBJ1-5,CASSLGTGMGQPQHF,TGTGCCAGCAGCTTAGGGACAGGGATGGGTCAGCCCCAGCATTTT
TRBV18,NA,13,NA,TRBJ2-7,CASSQRVSLGQYF,TGTGCCAGCTCACAGAGGGTGAGCCTGGGGCAGTACTTC
TRBV4-2,NA,13,TRBD1,TRBJ1-1,CASSQDRDTEAFF,TGTGCCAGCAGCCAGGACAGGGATACTGAAGCTTTCTTT
TRBV10-3,NA,16,NA,TRBJ1-1,CAIRESGGYEGTEAFF,TGTGCCATCAGGGAGTCCGGGGGGTATGAGGGCACTGAAGCTTTCTTT
TRBV11-2,NA,14,NA,TRBJ2-7,CASSPPGLGYEQYF,TGTGCCAGCAGCCCCCCGGGACTGGGCTACGAGCAGTACTTC
TRBV19,NA,14,TRBD1,TRBJ2-7,CASSRQGVEYEQYF,TGTGCCAGTAGCCGACAGGGTGTTGAATACGAGCAGTACTTC
TRBV4-2,NA,15,TRBD1,TRBJ1-2,CASSSNRGNGYGYTF,TGTGCCAGCAGCTCTAACAGGGGGAATGGCTATGGCTACACCTTC
TRBV7-3,NA,13,NA,TRBJ2-7,CASSSTQGSEQYF,TGTGCCAGCAGCTCAACACAGGGATCCGAGCAGTACTTC
TRBV5-1,once,20,TRBD1,TRBJ1-6,CASSLDFTGTGTWYNSPLHF,TGCGCCAGCAGCTTGGACTTTACCGGGACAGGGACTTGGTATAATTCACCCCTCCACTTT
TRBV7-9,few,12,NA,TRBJ2-1,CASSFWEPEQFF,TGTGCCAGCAGCTTTTGGGAGCCTGAGCAGTTCTTC
TRBV7-9,NA,14,TRBD1,TRBJ1-1,CASSLGTGDTEAFF,TGTGCCAGCAGCTTGGGGACAGGGGACACTGAAGCTTTCTTT
TRBV7-2,NA,15,TRBD2,TRBJ2-1,CASSSTSGAYNEQFF,TGTGCCAGCAGCTCGACTAGCGGGGCCTACAATGAGCAGTTCTTC
TRBV28,NA,12,NA,TRBJ2-7,CASLRQGYEQYF,TGTGCCAGTTTGAGGCAGGGCTACGAGCAGTACTTC
TRBV19,NA,15,NA,TRBJ1-2,CASTPRFPPGWGYTF,TGTGCCAGTACCCCGCGTTTCCCCCCAGGTTGGGGCTACACCTTC